One and the same sample provided the 8 T cell receptor beta chains below, sequenced in a study of spatial heterogeneity in lung cancer. The time point is: sample taken at primary tumor resection. Whole RNA, which was extracted from tumor, nontumor lung tissue or frozen PBMC, was sequenced without any cell sorting. TCRdb passed the 5' RACE reads through MiXCR, listing each CDR3 protein once. Among tens of thousands of distinct CDR3 sequences listed, roughly 8.7% were seen once. The sample consisted of PBMCs, taken at surgery. The source is a male donor with early-stage non-small cell lung cancer.

This clonotype was observed a few times. The chain carries TRBV5-1 and TRBJ1-2; D is perhaps TRBD1 (5 bases). The V and J ends lost 7 bases and 5 bases respectively, with 9 bases between them. The CDR3 is 11 amino acids. CDR1 SGHRS and CDR2 YFSETQ come from the germline V gene. The CDR3 DNA sequence: TGCGCCAGCCAGGGTTGGTATGGCTACACCTTC. Translation: CASQGWYGYTF.

V and J are TRBV20-1 and TRBJ1-1; 11 bases fit TRBD1. V was clipped by 1 base and J by 4 bases; unmatched bases: 5. Germline-derived CDR1 and CDR2 are DFQATT and SNEGSKA (reference sequence). This CDR3 has 15 amino acids. The CDR3 reads CSARGTGGATTEAFF. The CDR3 DNA reads TGCAGTGCTAGAGGGACAGGGGGCGCGACCACTGAAGCTTTCTTT.

This clonotype turned up a few times. The gene calls are TRBV28 and TRBJ1-5, with D perhaps TRBD1 (5 bases). The CDR3 consists of 14 residues. Germline V lookup: CDR1 MDHEN, CDR2 SYDVKM. Trimming shortened V by 5 bases and J by 7 bases, and 15 bases separated the two germline ends. The CDR3 DNA is TGTGCCAGCAGTCCCCCAGGACATGTACAGCCCCAGCATTTT. Its protein product is CASSPPGHVQPQHF.

This clonotype was found many times. This sequence joins TRBV3-1 and TRBJ2-5; 7 bases are shared with TRBD2. V dropped 2 bases and J dropped 5; count of bases not matched to a gene: 2. This CDR3 has 13 amino acids. Germline V lookup: CDR1 LGHDT, CDR2 YNNKEL (reference sequence). CDR3 protein: CASSQWEGETQYF. In nucleotides, the CDR3 is TGTGCCAGCAGCCAATGGGAGGGGGAGACCCAGTACTTC.

Many counts were recorded for this clonotype. The CDR3 loop reads CASSPQSYGYTF. CDR3 nucleotide sequence: TGTGCCAGCAGTCCGCAGAGCTATGGCTACACCTTC. The chain joins TRBV2 to TRBJ1-2, with D unresolved. In germline, CDR1 is SNHLY, CDR2 FYNNEI. Trimming cost V 5 bases and J 4 bases, with 8 bases left between them. This CDR3 has 12 amino acids.

This chain uses TRBV11-2 with TRBJ1-2; the D gene is possibly TRBD1 (6 bases). CDR1 SGHAT and CDR2 FQNNGV come from the germline V gene. Deletions cut 5 bases from V and 4 bases from J, with 14 bases between. The CDR3 extends over 14 amino acids. The CDR3 is CASSKRQVPYGYTF. The CDR3 region has the DNA TGTGCCAGCAGCAAAAGACAGGTTCCCTATGGCTACACCTTC.

The V call is TRBV29-1, the J call TRBJ2-1; 7 bases fit TRBD2. Trimming removed 7 bases from V and 3 bases from J; junction bases left unmatched: 3. There are 12 residues in the CDR3. Looked up from germline, CDR1 is SQVTM and CDR2 is ANQGSEA. CDR3 loop: CSAGGIYNEQFF. The CDR3 DNA reads as TGCAGCGCCGGGGGGATCTACAATGAGCAGTTCTTC.

This clonotype was picked up a small number of times. The chain joins TRBV15 to TRBJ2-1; 13 bases align to TRBD2. There are 18 residues in the CDR3. Germline V gene lookup returns CDR1 LNHNV and CDR2 YYDKDF (reference sequence). J lost 1 base, V lost 4 bases, and 7 bases had no gene match. The CDR3 DNA reads TGTGCCACCAGCACCTGGACTAGCGGGGGTGTATCCTACAATGAGCAGTTCTTC. Its translation: CATSTWTSGGVSYNEQFF.